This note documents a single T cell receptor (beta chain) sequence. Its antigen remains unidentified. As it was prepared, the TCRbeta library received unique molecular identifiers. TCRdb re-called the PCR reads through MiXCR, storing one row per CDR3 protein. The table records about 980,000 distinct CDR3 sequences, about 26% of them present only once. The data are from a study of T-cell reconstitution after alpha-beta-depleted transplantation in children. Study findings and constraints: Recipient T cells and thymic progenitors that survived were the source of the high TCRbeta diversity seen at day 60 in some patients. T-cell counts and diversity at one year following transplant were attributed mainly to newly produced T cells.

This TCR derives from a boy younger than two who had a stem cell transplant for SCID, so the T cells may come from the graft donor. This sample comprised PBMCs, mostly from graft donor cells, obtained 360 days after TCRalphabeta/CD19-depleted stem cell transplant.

For the CDR3, the DNA is TGTGCCAGCAGTTTATTGAGACAGGCCACAGATACGCAGTATTTT. This encodes CASSLLRQATDTQYF. The V gene is TRBV28, the J gene TRBJ2-3, with a weak D call TRBD1 (6 bases). The germline V and J ends were trimmed by 1 base and 2 bases, with 10 bases remaining between them. The length of the CDR3 is 15 residues. Germline CDR1 reads MDHEN; CDR2 reads SYDVKM.